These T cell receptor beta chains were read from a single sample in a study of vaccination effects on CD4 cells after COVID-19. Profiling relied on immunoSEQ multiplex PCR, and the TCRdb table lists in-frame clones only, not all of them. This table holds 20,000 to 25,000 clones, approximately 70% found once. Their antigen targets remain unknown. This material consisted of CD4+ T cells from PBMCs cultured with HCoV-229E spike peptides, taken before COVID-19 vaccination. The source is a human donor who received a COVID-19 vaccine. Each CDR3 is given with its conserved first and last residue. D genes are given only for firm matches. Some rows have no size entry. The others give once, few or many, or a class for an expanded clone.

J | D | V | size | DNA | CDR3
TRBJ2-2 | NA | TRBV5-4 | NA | TGTGCCAGCAGCTTGGCAGGGATCACCGGGGAGCTGTTTTTT | CASSLAGITGELFF
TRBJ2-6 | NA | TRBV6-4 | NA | TGTGCCAGCCCCAGGGGGGGTTCCTCTGGGGCCAACGTCCTGACTTTC | CASPRGGSSGANVLTF
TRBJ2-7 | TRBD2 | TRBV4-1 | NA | TGCGCCAGCAGCCAAGATCTAAGCGGGAGATACGAGCAGTACTTC | CASSQDLSGRYEQYF
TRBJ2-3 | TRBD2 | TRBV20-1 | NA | TGCAGTGCTCGTGAACTAGCGGGATTTTCTGATACGCAGTATTTT | CSARELAGFSDTQYF
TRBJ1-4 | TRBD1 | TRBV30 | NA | TGTGCCTGGAGTAGAGACAGGGCCTTCGTTGCGAATGAAAAACTGTTTTTT | CAWSRDRAFVANEKLFF
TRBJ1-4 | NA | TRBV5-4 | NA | TGTGCCAGCAGCCCAGCGTCAGGTACTAATGAAAAACTGTTTTTT | CASSPASGTNEKLFF
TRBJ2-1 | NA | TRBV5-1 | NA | TGCGCCAGCAGCTTGGACGGGGAGCATGCCACGGAGCAGTTCTTC | CASSLDGEHATEQFF
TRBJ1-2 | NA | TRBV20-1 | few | TGCAGTGCTAGTACCGATTTCTATGGCTACACCTTC | CSASTDFYGYTF
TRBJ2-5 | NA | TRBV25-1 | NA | TGTGCCAGCAGTGAATTTCGGGGGATGGTGGAGACCCAGTACTTC | CASSEFRGMVETQYF
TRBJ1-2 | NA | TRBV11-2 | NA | TGTGCCAGCAGCTTACGCAGGGCCAACCCTGGGTATGGCTACACCTTC | CASSLRRANPGYGYTF
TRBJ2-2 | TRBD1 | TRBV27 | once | TGTGCCAGCAGTTTGGTGGGGACAGACACCGGGGAGCTGTTTTTT | CASSLVGTDTGELFF
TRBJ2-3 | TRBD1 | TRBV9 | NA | TGTGCCAGCAGCCCTCAGACAGGGGGCTTGGCAGATACGCAGTATTTT | CASSPQTGGLADTQYF
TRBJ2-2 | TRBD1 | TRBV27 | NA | TGTGCCACCCAAAGAGGACAGGGGAGTTTTAACACCGGGGAGCTGTTTTTT | CATQRGQGSFNTGELFF
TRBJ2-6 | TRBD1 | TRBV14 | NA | TGTGCCAGCAGCCAAGATCTAACAGGGGGGAGGAACTGGGCCAACGTCCTGACTTTC | CASSQDLTGGRNWANVLTF
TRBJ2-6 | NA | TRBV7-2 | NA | TGTGCCAGCAGCTTAGCCACCCACTCTGGGGCCAACGTCCTGACTTTC | CASSLATHSGANVLTF
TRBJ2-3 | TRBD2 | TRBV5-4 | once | TGTGCCAGCTGGGAGGGATGGGGCACAGATACGCAGTATTTT | CASWEGWGTDTQYF
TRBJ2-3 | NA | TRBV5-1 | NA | TGCGCCAGCAGCTTTTCCGGGGAAGATACGCAGTATTTT | CASSFSGEDTQYF
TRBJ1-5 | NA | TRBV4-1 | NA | TGCGCCAGCAGCCACCCTCTGGGGGGGAGAGGGGCGGGTCAGCCCCAGCATTTT | CASSHPLGGRGAGQPQHF
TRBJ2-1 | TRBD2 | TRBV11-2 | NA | TGTGCCAGCAGCTCTCTTAGCGGGAGCTCCTACAATGAGCAGTTCTTC | CASSSLSGSSYNEQFF
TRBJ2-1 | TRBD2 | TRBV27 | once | TGTGCCAGCAGTTTACGCCCGACTAGCGGGGCCTACAATGAGCAGTTCTTC | CASSLRPTSGAYNEQFF
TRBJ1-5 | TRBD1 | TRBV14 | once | TGTGCCAGCAGCCAAGGACAGGGTGATCAGCCCCAGCATTTT | CASSQGQGDQPQHF
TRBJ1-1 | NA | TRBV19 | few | TGTGCCAGTAGTATAGATTCGGAGGGAAGGAACACTGAAGCTTTCTTT | CASSIDSEGRNTEAFF
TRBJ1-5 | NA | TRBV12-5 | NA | TGTGCTAGTGGTTTGGTTTCGGTTGGTCAGCCCCAGCATTTT | CASGLVSVGQPQHF
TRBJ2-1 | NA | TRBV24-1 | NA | TGTGCCACCAGTGAAACCGGGACAAACTCCTACAATGAGCAGTTCTTC | CATSETGTNSYNEQFF
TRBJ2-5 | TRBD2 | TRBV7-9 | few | TGTGCCAGCAGCTTAGGTCATTGGAGCGGGAAAAGGGAGACCCAGTACTTC | CASSLGHWSGKRETQYF
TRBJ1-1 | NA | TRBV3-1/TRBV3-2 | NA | TGTGCCAGCAGTTCGAATACAGGAATGAACACTGAAGCTTTCTTT | CASSSNTGMNTEAFF
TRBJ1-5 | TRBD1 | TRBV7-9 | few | TGTGCCAGCAGCTTAGGACAGGGAGGGCAGCCCCAGCATTTT | CASSLGQGGQPQHF
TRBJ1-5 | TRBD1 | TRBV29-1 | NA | TGCAGCGTTGGGACAGGGGGCCTCTCGAGCAATCAGCCCCAGCATTTT | CSVGTGGLSSNQPQHF
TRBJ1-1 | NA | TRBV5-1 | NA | TGCGCCAGCAGCGGGGATGGGGGCACTGAAGCTTTCTTT | CASSGDGGTEAFF
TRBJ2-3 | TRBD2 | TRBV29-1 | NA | TGCAGCGTCAAATTAGCGGGGCGTAGCACAGATACGCAGTATTTT | CSVKLAGRSTDTQYF
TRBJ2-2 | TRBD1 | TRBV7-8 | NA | TGTGCCAGCCGACCGATCGGGACAGCGAACACCGGGGAGCTGTTTTTT | CASRPIGTANTGELFF
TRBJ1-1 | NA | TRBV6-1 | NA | TGTGCCAGCAGTGAAACAGGTATCTTTTTACGTGTGGGGGCTTTCTTT | CASSETGIFLRVGAFF
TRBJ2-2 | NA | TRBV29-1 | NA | TGCAGCGTTGAAAGGGGTCAGGGTATTGGCACCGGGGAGCTGTTTTTT | CSVERGQGIGTGELFF
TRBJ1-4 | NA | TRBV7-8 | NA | TGTGCCAGCAGCTTAGGTGGTCGGGCTAATGAAAAACTGTTTTTT | CASSLGGRANEKLFF
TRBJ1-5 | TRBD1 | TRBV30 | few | TGTGCCTGGAGTGAGGGGACAGTCCTCAATCAGCCCCAGCATTTT | CAWSEGTVLNQPQHF
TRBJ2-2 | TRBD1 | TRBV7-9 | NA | TGTGCCAGCAGCTCCTGGACAGGGAGGACCGGGGAGCTGTTTTTT | CASSSWTGRTGELFF
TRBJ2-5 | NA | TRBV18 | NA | TGTGCCAGCTCCCCCAGAGAGACCCAGTACTTC | CASSPRETQYF
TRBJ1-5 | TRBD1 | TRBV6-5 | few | TGTGCCAGCAGTACACGGACAGGTGGCAATCAGCCCCAGCATTTT | CASSTRTGGNQPQHF
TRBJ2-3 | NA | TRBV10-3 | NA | TGTGCCATCAGTGGAGGGGGGGCCACAGATACGCAGTATTTT | CAISGGGATDTQYF
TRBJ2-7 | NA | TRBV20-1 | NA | TGCAGTGCTAGTGAAGGGGTTAGCTCCTACGAGCAGTACTTC | CSASEGVSSYEQYF
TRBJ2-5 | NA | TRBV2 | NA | TGTGCCAGCAGTGTAGCAGGGAATGTCGGAGAGACCCAGTACTTC | CASSVAGNVGETQYF
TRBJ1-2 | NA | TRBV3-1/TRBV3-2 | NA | TGTGCCAGCAGCCAAGGGTCCGGCAGTCAGAATGGCTACACCTTC | CASSQGSGSQNGYTF
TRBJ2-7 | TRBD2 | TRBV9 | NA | TGTGCCAGCAGCGGCAGAACTAGCGGACCCTACGAGCAGTACTTC | CASSGRTSGPYEQYF
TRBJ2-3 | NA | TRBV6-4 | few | TGTGCCAGCAGCAGCGGGAGCACAGATACGCAGTATTTT | CASSSGSTDTQYF
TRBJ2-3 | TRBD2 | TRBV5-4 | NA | TGTGCCAGCAGCCCACGGGGAGGGCCAGATACGCAGTATTTT | CASSPRGGPDTQYF
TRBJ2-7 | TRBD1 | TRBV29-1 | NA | TGCAGCGCCGTGGACAGGAGCTCCTACGAGCAGTACTTC | CSAVDRSSYEQYF
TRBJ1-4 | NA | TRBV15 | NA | TGTGCCACCAGCAGTGGTAGGGACAACACTGAAAAACTGTTTTTT | CATSSGRDNTEKLFF
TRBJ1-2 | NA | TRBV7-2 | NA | TGTGCCAGCAGCTTATTCGGGACTGGCTATGGCTACACCTTC | CASSLFGTGYGYTF
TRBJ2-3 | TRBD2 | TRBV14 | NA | TGTGCCAGCAGCCAAGATATTAGAGCGGGAGGGACAGATACGCAGTATTTT | CASSQDIRAGGTDTQYF